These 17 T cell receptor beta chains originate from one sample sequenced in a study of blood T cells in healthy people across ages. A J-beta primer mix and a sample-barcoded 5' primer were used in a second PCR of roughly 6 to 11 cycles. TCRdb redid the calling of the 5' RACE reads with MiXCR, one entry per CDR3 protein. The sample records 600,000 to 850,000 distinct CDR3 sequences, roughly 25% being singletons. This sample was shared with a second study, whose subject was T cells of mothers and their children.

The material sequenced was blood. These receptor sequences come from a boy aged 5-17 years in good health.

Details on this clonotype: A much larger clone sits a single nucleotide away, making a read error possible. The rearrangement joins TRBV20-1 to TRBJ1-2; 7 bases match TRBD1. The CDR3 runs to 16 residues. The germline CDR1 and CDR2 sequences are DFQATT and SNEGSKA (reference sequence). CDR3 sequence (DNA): TGCGGTGCTAGAGATCTCGTGGACAGGCGAAGGGATGGCTACACCTTC. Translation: CGARDLVDRRRDGYTF.

CDR3 DNA: TGTGCCAGCAGTTTAACACCTGACATGAACACTGAAGCTTTCTTT. It yields the protein CASSLTPDMNTEAFF. This sequence joins TRBV12-3 or TRBV12-4 and TRBJ1-1; D unresolved. The CDR3 has 15 amino acids. V lost 2 bases to trimming and J lost 0 bases, with 10 bases between them.

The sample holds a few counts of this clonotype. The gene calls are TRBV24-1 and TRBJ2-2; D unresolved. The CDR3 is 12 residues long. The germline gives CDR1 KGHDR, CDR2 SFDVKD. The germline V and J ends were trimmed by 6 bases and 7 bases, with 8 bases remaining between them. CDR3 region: CATSTWNGELFF. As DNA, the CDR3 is TGTGCCACCAGTACATGGAACGGGGAGCTGTTTTTT.

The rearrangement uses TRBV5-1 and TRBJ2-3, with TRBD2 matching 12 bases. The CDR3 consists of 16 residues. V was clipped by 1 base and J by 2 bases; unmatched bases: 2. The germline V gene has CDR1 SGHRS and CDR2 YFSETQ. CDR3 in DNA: TGCGCCAGCAGCTTGAGGACTAGCGGGACCACAGATACGCAGTATTTT. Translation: CASSLRTSGTTDTQYF.

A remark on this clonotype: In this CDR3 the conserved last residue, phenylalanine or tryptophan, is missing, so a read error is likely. The DNA for the CDR3 is TGTGCCAGCTCACCAACATCGGAGACCCAGTACTCC. Translating gives CASSPTSETQYS. V usage is TRBV18 and J usage is TRBJ2-5; the D is unclear. Germline loops: CDR1 KGHSH, CDR2 LQKENI. This CDR3 has 12 residues. The germline V and J ends were trimmed by 2 bases and 5 bases, with 6 bases remaining between them.

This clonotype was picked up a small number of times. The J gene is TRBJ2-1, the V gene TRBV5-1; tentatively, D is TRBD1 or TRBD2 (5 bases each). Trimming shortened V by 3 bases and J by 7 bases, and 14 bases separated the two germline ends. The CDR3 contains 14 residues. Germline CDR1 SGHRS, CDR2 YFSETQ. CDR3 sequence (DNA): TGCGCCAGCAGCTCACAACTAGGGGCGAATGAGCAGTTCTTC. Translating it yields CASSSQLGANEQFF.

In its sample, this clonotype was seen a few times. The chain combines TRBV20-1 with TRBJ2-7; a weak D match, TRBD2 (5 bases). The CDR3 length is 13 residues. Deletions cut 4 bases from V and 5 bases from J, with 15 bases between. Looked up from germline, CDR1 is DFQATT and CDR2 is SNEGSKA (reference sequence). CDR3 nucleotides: TGCAGTGCTAACGGGGTGATTTTCGACGAGCAGTACTTC. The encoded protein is CSANGVIFDEQYF.

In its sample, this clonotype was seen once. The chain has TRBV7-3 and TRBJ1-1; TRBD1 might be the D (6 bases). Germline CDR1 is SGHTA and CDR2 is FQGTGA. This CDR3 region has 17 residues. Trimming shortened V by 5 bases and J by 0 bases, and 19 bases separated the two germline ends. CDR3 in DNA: TGTGCCAGCAGCCCTCGGGGGGGGGCAAGGATGAACACTGAAGCTTTCTTT. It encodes CASSPRGGARMNTEAFF. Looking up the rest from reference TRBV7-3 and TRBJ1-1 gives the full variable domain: GAGVSQTPSNKVTEKGKYVELRCDPISGHTALYWYRQSLGQGPEFLIYFQGTGAADDSGLPNDRFFAVRPEGSVSTLKIQRTERGDSAVYLCASSPRGGARMNTEAFFGQGTRLTVV.

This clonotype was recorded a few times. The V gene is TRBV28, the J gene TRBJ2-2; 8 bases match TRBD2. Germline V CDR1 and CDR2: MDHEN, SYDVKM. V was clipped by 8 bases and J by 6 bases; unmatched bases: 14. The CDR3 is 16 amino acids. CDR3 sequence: CASRFQSGSGAGELFF. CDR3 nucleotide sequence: TGTGCCAGCCGATTCCAGAGCGGGAGTGGCGCCGGGGAGCTGTTTTTT. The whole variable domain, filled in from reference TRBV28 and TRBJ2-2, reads DVKVTQSSRYLVKRTGEKVFLECVQDMDHENMFWYRQDPGLGLRLIYFSYDVKMKEKGDIPEGYSVSREKKERFSLILESASTNQTSMYLCASRFQSGSGAGELFFGEGSRLTVL.

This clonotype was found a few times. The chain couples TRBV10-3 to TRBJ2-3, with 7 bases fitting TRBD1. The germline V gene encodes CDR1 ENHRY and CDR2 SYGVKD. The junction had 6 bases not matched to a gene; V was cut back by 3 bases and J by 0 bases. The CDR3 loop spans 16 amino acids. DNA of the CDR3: TGTGCCATCAGTGAAAGGGACAGATCTAGCACAGATACGCAGTATTTT. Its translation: CAISERDRSSTDTQYF.

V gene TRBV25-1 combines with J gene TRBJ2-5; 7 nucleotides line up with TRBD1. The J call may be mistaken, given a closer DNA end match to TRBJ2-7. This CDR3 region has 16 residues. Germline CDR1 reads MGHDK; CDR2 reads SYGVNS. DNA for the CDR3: TGTGCCAGCAGTGAAGCCAGACAGGGAAGGGGATACGAGCAGTACTTC. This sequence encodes CASSEARQGRGYEQYF.

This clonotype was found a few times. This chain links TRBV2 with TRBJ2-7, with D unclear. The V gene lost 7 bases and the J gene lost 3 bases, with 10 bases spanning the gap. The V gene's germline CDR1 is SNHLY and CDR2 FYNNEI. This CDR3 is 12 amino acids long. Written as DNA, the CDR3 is TGTGCCAGCATGGTCCTGGACTACGAGCAGTACTTC. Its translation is CASMVLDYEQYF.

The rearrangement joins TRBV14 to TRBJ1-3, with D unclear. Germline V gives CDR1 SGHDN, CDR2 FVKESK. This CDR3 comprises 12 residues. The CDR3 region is CATSGAGNTIYF. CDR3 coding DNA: TGTGCTACGTCCGGGGCTGGAAACACCATATATTTT.

CDR3 in amino acids: CASIRSGADTQYF. The CDR3 nucleotides read TGTGCCAGCATCCGATCGGGGGCAGATACGCAGTATTTT. This chain uses TRBV5-6 with TRBJ2-3, with D perhaps matching TRBD2 (6 bases). The CDR3 length is 13 residues. Germline V gene data show CDR1 as SGHDT and CDR2 as YYEEEE. Trimming removed 6 bases at V and 4 bases at J, with 12 bases between.

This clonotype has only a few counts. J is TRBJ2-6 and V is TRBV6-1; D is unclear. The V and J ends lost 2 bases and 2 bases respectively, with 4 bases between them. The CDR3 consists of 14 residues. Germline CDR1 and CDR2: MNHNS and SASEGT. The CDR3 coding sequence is TGTGCCAGCAGTGAACTAGCTGGGGCCAACGTCCTGACTTTC. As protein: CASSELAGANVLTF.

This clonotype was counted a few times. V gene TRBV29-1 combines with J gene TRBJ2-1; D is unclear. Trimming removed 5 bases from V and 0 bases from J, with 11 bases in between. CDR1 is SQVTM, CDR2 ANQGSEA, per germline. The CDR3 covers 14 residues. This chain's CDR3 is CSVHPKLSYNEQFF. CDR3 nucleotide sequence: TGCAGCGTTCACCCTAAACTCTCCTACAATGAGCAGTTCTTC.

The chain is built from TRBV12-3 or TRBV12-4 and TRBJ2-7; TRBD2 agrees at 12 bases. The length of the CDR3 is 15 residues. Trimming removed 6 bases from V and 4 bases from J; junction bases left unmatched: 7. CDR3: CASSRPGTSGYEQYF. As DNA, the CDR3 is TGTGCCAGCAGCCGCCCCGGGACTAGCGGGTACGAGCAGTACTTC.